A single sample gave rise to the 10 T cell receptor beta chains below, sequenced in a study of tumor and adjacent non-tumor tissue in lung cancer. A modified ARM-PCR protocol with three rounds of nested PCR amplified TCRbeta. TCRdb analysed the multiplex PCR reads with MiXCR anew, one entry per CDR3 protein. The sample consists of 200,000 or so distinct CDR3 sequences, less than 80% of them appearing once. The template was RNA from unsorted bulk tissue. Material: lung tumor tissue. The receptors here all came from a man between 60 and 70 years old with non-small cell lung cancer.

This chain joins TRBV7-9 and TRBJ2-3; D ambiguous. CDR3 length: 12 residues. The V end was cut by 4 bases, the J end by 6 bases, with 8 bases between. The germline V gene has CDR1 SEHNR and CDR2 FQNEAQ (reference sequence). Here the CDR3 DNA reads TGTGCCAGCAGCTGTGGGGTTGATACGCAGTATTTT. Translating gives CASSCGVDTQYF.

This clonotype was detected many times. V and J are TRBV4-3 and TRBJ2-3; D remains unclear. Trimming shortened V by 4 bases and J by 2 bases, and 7 bases separated the two germline ends. CDR3 length equals 13 residues. CDR1 is LGHNA and CDR2 is YSLEER in the germline V gene. CDR3 coding DNA: TGCGCCAGCAGCCTCTCAGTCACAGATACGCAGTATTTT. Its translation: CASSLSVTDTQYF.

Comment on this clonotype: The junction differs from germline at one of its ends, possibly a read error. The rearrangement uses TRBV6-1 and TRBJ2-5; D gene uncertain. The germline CDR1 and CDR2 sequences are MNHNS and SASEGT. CDR3 length: 14 amino acids. For the CDR3, the DNA is TGTGCCTGCAGTGAAGATTGGGCGGATAAGACCCAGTACTTC. Its protein is CACSEDWADKTQYF.

For the CDR3, the DNA is TGTGCCTGGACTCTTTCGGGGGGCGAAACAGATACGCAGTATTTT. It encodes CAWTLSGGETDTQYF. The chain employs TRBV30 and TRBJ2-3, with D possibly TRBD2 on 7 matching bases. The CDR3 is 15 amino acids. Trimming stripped 4 bases from V and 3 bases from J, with 17 bases between. The germline gives CDR1 GTSNPN, CDR2 SVGIG (reference sequence).

J is TRBJ2-7 and V is TRBV18, with D perhaps matching TRBD1 (6 bases). Trimming left V 1 base short and J 2 bases short, with 18 bases between. Germline-derived CDR1 and CDR2 are KGHSH and LQKENI. There are 17 residues in the CDR3. CDR3 sequence reads: CASSPLGRYRVAYEQYF. The CDR3 DNA reads as TGTGCCAGCTCACCACTTGGCCGGTACAGGGTGGCCTACGAGCAGTACTTC.

The rearrangement links TRBV20-1 to TRBJ1-3; possibly TRBD1 for D (5 bases). This CDR3 has 17 amino acids. CDR1 is DFQATT and CDR2 is SNEGSKA in the germline V gene (reference sequence). The V and J ends lost 5 bases and 0 bases respectively, with 20 bases between them. The CDR3 nucleotides are TGCAGTGCTCCCGGGAGGACAATCCGACCCTCTGGAAACACCATATATTTT. It yields the protein CSAPGRTIRPSGNTIYF.

As to this clonotype: The junction and the germline gene differ at one end; a read error may be behind it. CDR3 in DNA: TGTGCCAGCAGTGACTCCAGCACACATACGCAATATTTT. Translation gives CASSDSSTHTQYF. The V call is TRBV6-4, the J call TRBJ2-3; D not certain. The CDR3 spans 13 residues. Germline CDR1 MRHNA, CDR2 SNTAGT.

Remarks on this clonotype: A read error may account for a junction end that differs from germline. The rearrangement links TRBV4-3 to TRBJ2-6; tentative D call: TRBD1 (5 bases). The CDR3 is 16 amino acids. In germline, CDR1 is LGHNA, CDR2 YSLEER. CDR3 region: CASSQETVSGANALTF. CDR3 nucleotide sequence: TGCGCCAGCAGTCAAGAGACGGTGTCTGGGGCCAACGCCCTGACTTTC.

As concerns this clonotype: This sequence may be a read error, since a much larger clone differs from it by one base. The rearrangement joins TRBV5-4 to TRBJ1-2; D call uncertain. The V gene lost 4 bases and the J gene lost 5 bases, with 9 bases spanning the gap. Germline CDR1 SGHNT, CDR2 YYREEE (reference sequence). The CDR3 loop spans 12 amino acids. CDR3 region: CASSVLGYGYTF. DNA for the CDR3: TGTGCCAGCAGCGTTCTGGGTTATGGCTACACCTTC.

Turning to this clonotype: A much larger clone lies one base from this, so it may be a read error. The gene calls are TRBV20-1 and TRBJ2-5, with TRBD2 as a possible D gene (5 bases). This CDR3 region has 15 residues. The germline V gene has CDR1 DFQATT and CDR2 SNEGSKA (reference sequence). The CDR3 reads CIARYGSANQETQYF. The DNA of the CDR3 is TGCATTGCCAGATATGGTAGCGCCAACCAAGAGACCCAGTACTTC.